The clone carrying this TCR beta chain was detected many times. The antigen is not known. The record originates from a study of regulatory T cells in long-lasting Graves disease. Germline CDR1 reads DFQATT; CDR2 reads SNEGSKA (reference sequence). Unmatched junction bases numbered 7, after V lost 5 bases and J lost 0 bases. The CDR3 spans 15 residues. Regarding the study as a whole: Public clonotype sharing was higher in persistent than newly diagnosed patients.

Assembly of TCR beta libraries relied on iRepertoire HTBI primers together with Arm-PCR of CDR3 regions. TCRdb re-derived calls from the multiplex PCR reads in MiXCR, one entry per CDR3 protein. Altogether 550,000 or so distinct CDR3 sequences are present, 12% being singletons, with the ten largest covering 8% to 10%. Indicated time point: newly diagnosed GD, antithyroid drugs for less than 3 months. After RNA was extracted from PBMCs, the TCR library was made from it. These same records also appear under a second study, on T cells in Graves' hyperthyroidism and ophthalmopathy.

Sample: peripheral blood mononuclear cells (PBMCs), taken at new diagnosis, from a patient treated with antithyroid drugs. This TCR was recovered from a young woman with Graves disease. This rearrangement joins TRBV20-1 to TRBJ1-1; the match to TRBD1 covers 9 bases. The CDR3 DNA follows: TGCAGTGCTCCGGGACAGGGATCCATGAACACTGAAGCTTTCTTT. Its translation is CSAPGQGSMNTEAFF.